These T cell receptor beta chains were read from a single sample in a study of control samples from healthy donors and cancer patients. TCRdb's copy holds only in-frame clones and misses some; the assay was immunoSEQ multiplex PCR. This repertoire shows 150,000 to 190,000 clones, 85% to 95% found once; its top ten account for 2% to 2.5%. Sequencing input: blood. The receptors were gathered from a man in his forties or fifties in good health. CDR3s include the opening cysteine and the closing phenylalanine or tryptophan. D genes are given only for firm matches. For some rows the clone size is stated as once, few or many, or as a class when expanded; others skip it.

V	size	D	length	J	DNA	CDR3
TRBV27	.	.	15	TRBJ2-3	TGTGCCAGCAGCCAGGGTGTTCTGATCACAGATACGCAGTATTTT	CASSQGVLITDTQYF
TRBV6-5	.	.	12	TRBJ1-2	TGTGCCTCCCCGGACGGGGACTATGGCTACACCTTC	CASPDGDYGYTF
TRBV12-3/TRBV12-4	.	.	13	TRBJ2-1	TGTGCCAGCAGTTTGGGACGGGAGAGGCAACAGTTCTTC	CASSLGRERQQFF
TRBV12-3/TRBV12-4	.	.	13	TRBJ1-5	TGTGCCAGCAGGGGTCAGGGGAATCAGCCCCAGCATTTT	CASRGQGNQPQHF
TRBV6-5	.	TRBD2	15	TRBJ2-7	TGTGCCAGCAGTTACTCGTGGAGCGGGAGGGAGGAGCAGTACTTC	CASSYSWSGREEQYF
TRBV30	.	.	13	TRBJ2-3	TGTGCCTGGAGTTTACCCAACACAGATACGCAGTATTTT	CAWSLPNTDTQYF
TRBV5-1	once	.	15	TRBJ1-3	TGCGCCAGCAGCCCCTTAACCGAGGGTGGAAACACCATATATTTT	CASSPLTEGGNTIYF
TRBV24-1	once	TRBD1	16	TRBJ1-1	TGTGCCACCAGTGACTCTCCCGGGACAGGGAACACTGAAGCTTTCTTT	CATSDSPGTGNTEAFF
TRBV19	.	.	11	TRBJ2-5	TGTGCCAGTAGTTCGGGGCTGACCCAGTACTTC	CASSSGLTQYF
TRBV2	.	TRBD1	14	TRBJ1-5	TGTGCCAGCACCCCGGGACAGGGCAATCAGCCCCAGCATTTT	CASTPGQGNQPQHF
TRBV20-1	.	TRBD1	14	TRBJ2-2	TGCAGTGCTAGTAGAGGGGACAGGGGCGGGGAGCTGTTTTTT	CSASRGDRGGELFF
TRBV5-1	.	.	14	TRBJ1-6	TGCGCCAGCAGCTTGTCGAGGGCGGGCTCACCCCTCCACTTT	CASSLSRAGSPLHF
TRBV12-3/TRBV12-4	once	.	13	TRBJ2-7	TGTGCCAGCAGTTTCAGGGAGGCCTACGAGCAGTACTTC	CASSFREAYEQYF
TRBV3-1/TRBV3-2	.	.	12	TRBJ1-1	TGTGCCAGCAGCCAAGGGATCGCTGAAGCTTTCTTT	CASSQGIAEAFF
TRBV28	.	.	13	TRBJ1-1	TGTGCCAGCAGTTTAGGCCGTGACACTGAAGCTTTCTTT	CASSLGRDTEAFF
TRBV9	.	TRBD1	15	TRBJ2-5	TGTGCCAGCGGCGACTGGACAGGGGGGAGGGAGACCCAGTACTTC	CASGDWTGGRETQYF
TRBV12-3/TRBV12-4	.	.	13	TRBJ1-6	TGTGCCAGCAGCCAGAGACAGTTTTCACCCCTCCACTTT	CASSQRQFSPLHF
TRBV5-1	.	.	14	TRBJ2-3	TGCGCCAGCAGCTCGGATAACGTCCCAGATACGCAGTATTTT	CASSSDNVPDTQYF
TRBV20-1	.	TRBD2	18	TRBJ2-3	TGCAGTGCTAGTAGTTTTGGGACTAGCGGGAGGCACACAGATACGCAGTATTTT	CSASSFGTSGRHTDTQYF
TRBV18	.	.	13	TRBJ1-2	TGTGCCAGCTCACCGCCGGGATTCTATGGCTACACCTTC	CASSPPGFYGYTF
TRBV5-1	.	.	14	TRBJ2-5	TGCGCCAGCAGTTATGCAGGGGCTCAAGAGACCCAGTACTTC	CASSYAGAQETQYF
TRBV28	.	TRBD1	14	TRBJ2-7	TGTGCCAGCAGTAACGGGGACAGGACCTACGAGCAGTACTTC	CASSNGDRTYEQYF
TRBV12-3/TRBV12-4	once	.	12	TRBJ2-1	TGTGCCAGCAGTTTGGGGCGCAATGAGCAGTTCTTC	CASSLGRNEQFF
TRBV28	.	TRBD1	15	TRBJ2-7	TGTGCCAGCACTACCCAGGGGGCGAATTTGTACGAGCAGTACTTC	CASTTQGANLYEQYF
TRBV19	.	.	12	TRBJ2-1	TGTGCCAGTAGTATAGGGGGCGATGAGCAGTTCTTC	CASSIGGDEQFF
TRBV2	.	TRBD1	14	TRBJ1-6	TGTGCCAGCATCCTGGGGACAGGCAGATCACCCCTCCACTTT	CASILGTGRSPLHF
TRBV5-5	.	.	12	TRBJ2-7	TGTGCCAGCAGCCCCGCCCTATGGGAGCAGTACTTC	CASSPALWEQYF
TRBV5-1	.	.	15	TRBJ2-2	TGCGCCAGCAGCTTGGAGGCAGGGGAATTCGGGGAGCTGTTTTTT	CASSLEAGEFGELFF
TRBV28	.	.	15	TRBJ1-4	TGTGCCAGCAGTTTATCTTCCGGGGGTAACGAAAAACTGTTTTTT	CASSLSSGGNEKLFF
TRBV3-1/TRBV3-2	once	.	17	TRBJ2-1	TGTGCCAGCAGCCCCGGAGCCGGGAGACGATCCTACAATGAGCAGTTCTTC	CASSPGAGRRSYNEQFF
TRBV5-1	.	TRBD1	15	TRBJ1-4	TGCGCCAGCAGCTTAGGGGACAGGTCTAATGAAAAACTGTTTTTT	CASSLGDRSNEKLFF
TRBV27	.	TRBD1	12	TRBJ2-7	TGTGCCAGCAGTCACGACAGGGGAAAGCAGTACTTC	CASSHDRGKQYF
TRBV24-1	few	TRBD1	16	TRBJ1-5	TGTGCCACCAGTGATTCGAAGGGGGCTCGGAATCAGCCCCAGCATTTT	CATSDSKGARNQPQHF
TRBV19	.	.	13	TRBJ1-2	TGTGCCAGTAGTATAGATCGGGGCTATGGCTACACCTTC	CASSIDRGYGYTF
TRBV2	.	TRBD1	15	TRBJ2-2	TGTGCCAGCATCCGGGACAGGGGATATTCCGGGGAGCTGTTTTTT	CASIRDRGYSGELFF
TRBV2	.	TRBD1	15	TRBJ1-4	TGTGCCAGCATGGGACAGGGCGGACTATCTGAAAAACTGTTTTTT	CASMGQGGLSEKLFF
TRBV12-3/TRBV12-4	once	.	13	TRBJ1-1	TGTGCCAGCAGTTTCCACGGAGGAAAGGAAGCTTTCTTT	CASSFHGGKEAFF
TRBV14	.	.	15	TRBJ1-1	TGTGCCAGCAGCCAGCTCCAAATCCCGGGCCTAGAAGCTTTCTTT	CASSQLQIPGLEAFF
TRBV4-1	.	TRBD1	16	TRBJ2-3	TGCGCCAGCAGCCAAGGGGACAGGGGGCTGGCAGATACGCAGTATTTT	CASSQGDRGLADTQYF
TRBV28	.	.	13	TRBJ1-2	TGTGCCAGCAGTCTCAGGGAGTTAGGGGGCTACACCTTC	CASSLRELGGYTF
TRBV7-8	.	.	11	TRBJ2-3	TGTGCCAGCAGCGCATCAGATACGCAGTATTTT	CASSASDTQYF
TRBV28	few	TRBD1	12	TRBJ2-7	TGTGCCAGCTCGGGACAGGGGGTCGAGCAGTACTTC	CASSGQGVEQYF
TRBV7-6	.	.	18	TRBJ2-5	TGTGCCAGCAGCTTAAGAAAGAGGGGGGAGACGTACCAAGAGACCCAGTACTTC	CASSLRKRGETYQETQYF
TRBV5-5	.	.	16	TRBJ1-2	TGTGCCAGCAGCTTGGATGAGGACACTTATAACTATGGCTACACCTTC	CASSLDEDTYNYGYTF
TRBV6-6	.	.	15	TRBJ2-1	TGTGCCAGCACCGCTGTGGCAGGCTCCTACAATGAGCAGTTCTTC	CASTAVAGSYNEQFF
TRBV27	.	TRBD2	18	TRBJ2-7	TGTGCCAGCAATATACCGGGACTAGCGGGAGGGCCTCAATACGAGCAGTACTTC	CASNIPGLAGGPQYEQYF
TRBV7-6	.	.	14	TRBJ2-3	TGTGCCAGCAGCTTTGGGACTGTCGCCGATACGCAGTATTTT	CASSFGTVADTQYF
TRBV20-1	.	.	11	TRBJ2-3	TGCAGTGCTAGGGGCAGAGACCCGCAGTATTTT	CSARGRDPQYF
TRBV21-1	.	.	18	TRBJ2-5	TGTGCCAGCATCACCACCCCAGGCCCGACTAGCGGCCAAGAGACCCAGTACTTC	CASITTPGPTSGQETQYF